Shown below are 31 T cell receptor beta chains from a single sample sequenced in a study of blood T cell repertoires in COVID-19. Assay: immunoSEQ multiplex PCR; the TCRdb copy retains only in-frame clones and omits some. The table records some 88,000 clones, approximately 90% of them present only once. Sequenced sample: peripheral blood. The receptors here all came from a human donor with active COVID-19. The donor label of this sample is uncertain.

The chain has TRBV9 and TRBJ2-4; D call uncertain. This CDR3 spans 20 amino acids. In germline, CDR1 is SGDLS, CDR2 YYNGEE. V was clipped by 4 bases and J by 1 base, with 27 bases between them. The CDR3 sequence: CASSTPWSRARLLAKNIQYF. CDR3 in DNA: TGTGCCAGCAGCACCCCCTGGAGTCGTGCGAGGCTTTTGGCCAAAAACATTCAGTACTTC.

This clone appeared once. The chain joins TRBV2 to TRBJ2-3, with 13 bases lining up with TRBD2. From germline, CDR1 is SNHLY and CDR2 FYNNEI. This CDR3 comprises 15 residues. Trimming took 7 bases from V and 4 from J; bases not matched to a gene: 5. CDR3 in amino acids: CASTQGLAGADTQYF. DNA of the CDR3: TGTGCCAGCACCCAAGGACTAGCGGGGGCAGATACGCAGTATTTT.

The V gene is TRBV11-3, the J gene TRBJ1-6, with a possible D match to TRBD1 (6 bases). Per the germline V gene, CDR1 is SGHNT and CDR2 is YENEEA. This CDR3 contains 13 residues. The V gene lost 5 bases and the J gene lost 7 bases, with 9 bases spanning the gap. The CDR3 loop is CASSLGQNSPLHF. The CDR3 nucleotides read TGTGCCAGCAGCCTAGGACAGAATTCACCCCTCCACTTT.

Here the CDR3 reads CASSLWGEGYEQYF. Here the CDR3 DNA reads TGTGCCAGCAGCTTGTGGGGGGAGGGCTACGAGCAGTACTTC. The chain joins TRBV5-5 to TRBJ2-7; 7 bases agree with TRBD2. CDR1 is SGHKS, CDR2 YYEKEE, per germline (reference sequence). Germline trimming cut 1 base from V and 3 bases from J; bases unmatched to any gene: 4. This CDR3 is 14 amino acids long.

V usage is TRBV6-5 and J usage is TRBJ2-2, with a tentative D call TRBD1 (6 bases). Germline CDR1 is MNHEY and CDR2 is SVGAGI. Trimming shortened V by 1 base and J by 5 bases, and 8 bases separated the two germline ends. The CDR3 runs 14 residues. CDR3 amino acids: CASSYFRGTGELFF. For the CDR3, the DNA is TGTGCCAGCAGTTACTTTAGGGGGACCGGGGAGCTGTTTTTT.

The V and J genes are TRBV19 and TRBJ1-1, with TRBD1 matching over 9 bases. Trimming cost V 5 bases and J 8 bases; bases outside gene matches: 3. In germline, CDR1 is LNHDA, CDR2 SQIVND (reference sequence). The CDR3 covers 12 residues. CDR3 in amino acids: CASSQDRGEAFF. Here the CDR3 DNA reads TGTGCCAGTAGTCAGGACAGGGGCGAAGCTTTCTTT.

The rearrangement links TRBV2 to TRBJ2-3; 7 positions agree with TRBD2. The CDR3 loop spans 16 amino acids. Trimming removed 6 bases from V and 0 bases from J; junction bases left unmatched: 9. Germline CDR1 is SNHLY and CDR2 is FYNNEI. CDR3 DNA: TGTGCCAGCAGGTACACTAGCGCGGGTAGCACAGATACGCAGTATTTT. Amino acids: CASRYTSAGSTDTQYF.

With regard to this clone: The same CDR3 is also encoded by other DNA sequences in this sample. The chain combines TRBV9 with TRBJ2-5; 13 nucleotides align to TRBD2. The length of the CDR3 is 16 residues. The germline CDR1 and CDR2 sequences are SGDLS and YYNGEE. The V segment lost 0 bases and the J segment 2 bases; nucleotides outside the gene matches: 1. The CDR3 DNA is TGTGCCAGCAGCGTAGGGACTAGCGGGGGTCAAGAGACCCAGTACTTC. Protein sequence: CASSVGTSGGQETQYF. Full variable domain (rest looked up from reference TRBV9 and TRBJ2-5): DSGVTQTPKHLITATGQRVTLRCSPRSGDLSVYWYQQSLDQGLQFLIQYYNGEERAKGNILERFSAQQFPDLHSELNLSSLELGDSALYFCASSVGTSGGQETQYFGPGTRLLVL.

The chain combines TRBV7-6 with TRBJ1-4; 7 positions agree with TRBD1. The V gene's germline CDR1 is SGHVS and CDR2 FNYEAQ. There are 15 residues in the CDR3. With 1 base clipped from V and 4 bases from J, the junction kept 3 bases outside the gene matches. CDR3 in DNA: TGTGCCAGCAGCTTAGATAGGGGGCTTAATGAAAAACTGTTTTTT. This encodes CASSLDRGLNEKLFF.

The chain couples TRBV6-2 or TRBV6-3 to TRBJ2-5; 8 nucleotides align to TRBD1. The V segment lost 2 bases and the J segment 5 bases; nucleotides outside the gene matches: 4. The CDR3 totals 14 residues. CDR1 and CDR2 (germline): MNHEY, SVGEGT. In DNA form, the CDR3 reads TGTGCCAGCAGTTACCGTCAGGGGGCTGAGACCCAGTACTTC. The encoded protein is CASSYRQGAETQYF.

This sequence joins TRBV6-6 and TRBJ2-7; 9 bases are a match to TRBD2. Trimming cost V 3 bases and J 5 bases; bases outside gene matches: 5. CDR1 and CDR2 from the germline V gene are MNHNY and SVGAGI (reference sequence). The CDR3 extends over 14 amino acids. The CDR3 here is CASSYVRGGHEQYF. The CDR3 DNA reads as TGTGCCAGCAGTTATGTGCGGGGGGGCCACGAGCAGTACTTC.

This chain links TRBV27 with TRBJ1-1; 11 positions match TRBD1. This CDR3 has 16 residues. The junction had 7 bases not matched to a gene; V was cut back by 3 bases and J by 4 bases. Per germline, CDR1 MNHEY and CDR2 SMNVEV (reference sequence). CDR3 in amino acids: CASSFQLDRGLTEAFF. CDR3 coding DNA: TGTGCCAGCAGTTTCCAACTGGACAGGGGGCTCACTGAAGCTTTCTTT.

The V and J genes are TRBV7-6 and TRBJ2-2; 9 nucleotides align to TRBD1. V lost 6 bases, J lost 6 bases, and 8 bases stayed unmatched. Germline CDR1 SGHVS, CDR2 FNYEAQ. This CDR3 contains 15 residues. The CDR3 region is CASRFRTGDAGELFF. The CDR3 DNA is TGTGCCAGCAGATTCCGGACAGGGGACGCCGGGGAGCTGTTTTTT.

V and J are TRBV11-2 and TRBJ2-3; weak D call: TRBD2 (7 bases). Germline V gene lookup returns CDR1 SGHAT and CDR2 FQNNGV. CDR3 size: 16 residues. V was pared by 5 bases and J by 6 bases, with 21 bases between. The CDR3 nucleotides are TGTGCCAGCAGCCTCCCTGAGGGGGGGGGCGGGGATACGCAGTATTTT. Its translation: CASSLPEGGGGDTQYF.

This chain links TRBV5-6 with TRBJ1-1; D is unclear. Germline V gene sequence: CDR1 SGHDT, CDR2 YYEEEE. The CDR3 is 14 residues long. The V end lost 1 base, the J end lost 3 bases, and 10 bases lay between the germline ends. The CDR3 DNA follows: TGTGCCAGCAGCTTGAGAGGGAGGTACACTGAAGCTTTCTTT. This translates into CASSLRGRYTEAFF.

The chain recombines TRBV7-3 with TRBJ2-1; 13 nucleotides match TRBD2. J gave up 10 bases and V 3 bases, and 3 bases lay outside the gene matches. The CDR3 covers 14 residues. The germline V gene encodes CDR1 SGHTA and CDR2 FQGTGA. The DNA of the CDR3 is TGTGCCAGCAGCTTGACTAGCGGGGGGCACGAGCAGTTCTTC. Residues: CASSLTSGGHEQFF.

The chain uses TRBV19 and TRBJ1-6, with 9 positions matching TRBD1. The V segment lost 6 bases and the J segment 10 bases; nucleotides outside the gene matches: 7. The germline V gene has CDR1 LNHDA and CDR2 SQIVND (reference sequence). The CDR3 loop spans 14 amino acids. CDR3 DNA: TGTGCCAGTAGCAAACAGGGGGCTGAGTCACCCCTCCACTTT. Translated: CASSKQGAESPLHF.

The rearrangement joins TRBV3-1 (or the pseudogene TRBV3-2) to TRBJ2-7; 7 nucleotides line up with TRBD1. The CDR3 is 14 amino acids. Germline V gene data show CDR1 as LGHDT and CDR2 as YNNKEL (reference sequence). The trim removed 6 bases at V and 2 bases at J, leaving 7 bases unmatched. The CDR3 nucleotides are TGTGCCAGCAGTCTGGGGACAGACCCCTACGAGCAGTACTTC. The encoded protein is CASSLGTDPYEQYF.

The chain uses TRBV6-5 and TRBJ1-1; no reliable D call. The CDR3 contains 13 residues. Germline CDR1 and CDR2: MNHEY and SVGAGI. V was pared by 5 bases and J by 2 bases, with 9 bases between. In DNA, the CDR3 is TGTGCCAGCAGTCCTCTATTTAACACTGAAGCTTTCTTT. Translation: CASSPLFNTEAFF.

This chain joins TRBV6-5 and TRBJ1-1; no definite D call. The CDR3 consists of 14 residues. Trimming shortened V by 7 bases and J by 0 bases, and 12 bases separated the two germline ends. Germline lookup yields CDR1 MNHEY and CDR2 SVGAGI. The CDR3 nucleotides read TGTGCCAGCAAAGTACAGATCATGAACACTGAAGCTTTCTTT. Protein: CASKVQIMNTEAFF.

This clone occurred once. V is TRBV2 and J is TRBJ2-2, with D possibly matching TRBD1 (6 bases). CDR1 and CDR2 from the germline V gene are SNHLY and FYNNEI. With 7 bases removed from V and 4 bases from J, the gap between germline ends came to 19 bases. The CDR3 runs 16 residues. CDR3 protein: CASTYRWGLGTGELFF. Written as DNA, the CDR3 is TGTGCCAGCACCTATCGTTGGGGGCTAGGCACCGGGGAGCTGTTTTTT.

This chain connects TRBV6-5 to TRBJ1-2, with a weak D call TRBD1 (6 bases). CDR3 length equals 14 residues. CDR1 is MNHEY, CDR2 SVGAGI, per germline. Trimming pared 5 bases from V and 0 bases from J, leaving 10 bases between. The CDR3 DNA sequence: TGTGCCAGCAGTAGGGACACCACTAACTATGGCTACACCTTC. It yields the protein CASSRDTTNYGYTF.

This sequence joins TRBV7-2 and TRBJ2-1; 13 bases line up with TRBD2. The CDR3 runs 15 residues. CDR1 and CDR2 from the germline V gene are SGHTA and FQGNSA. After removal of 5 bases from V and 6 bases from J, the junction contained 4 bases not matched to a gene. This CDR3 reads CASSAGLAGVNEQFF. The CDR3 nucleotides are TGTGCCAGCAGCGCTGGACTAGCGGGGGTCAATGAGCAGTTCTTC.

The V call is TRBV9, the J call TRBJ2-5, with 7 bases matching TRBD1. The CDR3 covers 17 residues. Losses at the gene ends were 0 bases for V and 2 bases for J; bases not matched to a gene: 10. CDR1 SGDLS and CDR2 YYNGEE come from the germline V gene. In DNA, the CDR3 is TGTGCCAGCAGCGTAGCCGACAGGGTTGTCGTACAAGAGACCCAGTACTTC. It yields the protein CASSVADRVVVQETQYF.

The chain recombines TRBV3-1 (or the pseudogene TRBV3-2) with TRBJ1-2; no definite D call. Per germline, CDR1 LGHDT and CDR2 YNNKEL (reference sequence). CDR3 length equals 16 residues. Deletions cut 5 bases from V and 4 bases from J, with 20 bases between. CDR3 residues: CASSSRDLTDLYGYTF. CDR3 DNA: TGTGCCAGCAGCTCACGTGACCTCACAGACCTCTATGGCTACACCTTC.

The gene calls are TRBV5-1 and TRBJ2-3; possibly TRBD1 for D (6 bases). Germline V gene lookup returns CDR1 SGHRS and CDR2 YFSETQ. The V and J ends lost 3 bases and 2 bases respectively, with 13 bases between them. The CDR3 has 15 amino acids. CDR3 sequence reads: CASSSPGQDTDTQYF. CDR3 DNA sequence: TGCGCCAGCAGCTCCCCGGGACAAGACACAGATACGCAGTATTTT. The full variable domain, with the rest looked up from reference TRBV5-1 and TRBJ2-3, is KAGVTQTPRYLIKTRGQQVTLSCSPISGHRSVSWYQQTPGQGLQFLFEYFSETQRNKGNFPGRFSGRQFSNSRSEMNVSTLELGDSALYLCASSSPGQDTDTQYFGPGTRLTVL.

V gene TRBV6-2 or TRBV6-3 combines with J gene TRBJ2-2; 10 bases align to TRBD2. This CDR3 is 15 amino acids long. Germline V gene sequence: CDR1 MNHEY, CDR2 SVGEGT. Losses at the gene ends were 6 bases for V and 4 bases for J; bases not matched to a gene: 5. CDR3 in amino acids: CASSSSGGATGELFF. The CDR3 DNA is TGTGCCAGCAGCTCCAGCGGGGGGGCCACCGGGGAGCTGTTTTTT.

The chain links TRBV4-2 to TRBJ1-3, with D uncertain. The CDR3 contains 15 residues. The V gene's germline CDR1 is LGHNA and CDR2 YNFKEQ. With 7 bases removed from V and 2 bases from J, the gap between germline ends came to 15 bases. CDR3 amino acids: CASTSLDGTGNTIYF. DNA for the CDR3: TGTGCCAGCACCTCCCTGGACGGGACTGGAAACACCATATATTTT.

The chain joins TRBV9 to TRBJ2-1, with a tentative D call TRBD2 (6 bases). The CDR3 extends over 16 amino acids. Germline-derived CDR1 and CDR2 are SGDLS and YYNGEE. V shed 0 bases and J shed 0 bases, with 10 bases lying between them. In nucleotides, the CDR3 is TGTGCCAGCAGCGTAGCAGGTAGCGGCTCCTACAATGAGCAGTTCTTC. Translation: CASSVAGSGSYNEQFF.

A few counts support this clone. This chain connects TRBV7-2 to TRBJ1-1; TRBD1 might be the D (5 bases). Trimming left V 2 bases short and J 4 bases short, with 11 bases between. CDR1 is SGHTA and CDR2 is FQGNSA in the germline V gene. The CDR3 has 14 residues. In nucleotides, the CDR3 is TGTGCCAGCAGCTTATCCAGGGAGGGCACTGAAGCTTTCTTT. Residues: CASSLSREGTEAFF.

Here the CDR3 reads CASSFGQGPAGEAFF. The DNA of the CDR3 is TGCGCCAGCAGCTTCGGACAGGGGCCGGCGGGGGAAGCTTTCTTT. V and J are TRBV5-1 and TRBJ1-1; 9 positions match TRBD1. J lost 8 bases, V lost 2 bases, and 10 bases had no gene match. CDR3 length: 15 residues. Germline CDR1 and CDR2: SGHRS and YFSETQ.